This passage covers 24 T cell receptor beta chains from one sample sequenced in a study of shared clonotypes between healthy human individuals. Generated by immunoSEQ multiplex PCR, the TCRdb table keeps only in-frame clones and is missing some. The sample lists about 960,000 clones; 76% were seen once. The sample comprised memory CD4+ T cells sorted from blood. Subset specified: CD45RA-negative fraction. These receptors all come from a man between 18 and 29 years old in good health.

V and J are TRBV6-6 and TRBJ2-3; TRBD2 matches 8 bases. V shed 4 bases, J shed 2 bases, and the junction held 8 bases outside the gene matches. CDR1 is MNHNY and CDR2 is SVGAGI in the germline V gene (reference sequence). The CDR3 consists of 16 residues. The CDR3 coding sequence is TGTGCCAGCAGTTCCCGGACTAGCTCGGTCACAGATACGCAGTATTTT. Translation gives CASSSRTSSVTDTQYF.

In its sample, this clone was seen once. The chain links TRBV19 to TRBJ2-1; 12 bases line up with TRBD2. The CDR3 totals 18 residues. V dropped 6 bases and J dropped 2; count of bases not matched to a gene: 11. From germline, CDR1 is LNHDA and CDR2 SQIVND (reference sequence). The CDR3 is CASRRVRGTSGPYNEQFF. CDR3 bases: TGTGCCAGTAGGCGAGTTCGGGGGACTAGCGGGCCCTACAATGAGCAGTTCTTC.

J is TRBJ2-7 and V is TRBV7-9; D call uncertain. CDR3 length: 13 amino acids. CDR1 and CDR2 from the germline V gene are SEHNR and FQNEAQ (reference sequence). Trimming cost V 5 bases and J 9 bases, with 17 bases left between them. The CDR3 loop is CASSLPGDLGQYF. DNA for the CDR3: TGTGCCAGCAGCCTCCCAGGAGATTTAGGGCAGTACTTC.

CDR3 residues: CASSLEAGQGIYGYTF. The CDR3 coding sequence is TGTGCCAGCAGCTTAGAGGCAGGGCAGGGGATCTATGGCTACACCTTC. The gene calls are TRBV7-9 and TRBJ1-2, with D perhaps TRBD1 (6 bases). Trimming cost V 1 base and J 4 bases, with 16 bases left between them. The CDR3 runs 16 residues. Per the germline V gene, CDR1 is SEHNR and CDR2 is FQNEAQ (reference sequence).

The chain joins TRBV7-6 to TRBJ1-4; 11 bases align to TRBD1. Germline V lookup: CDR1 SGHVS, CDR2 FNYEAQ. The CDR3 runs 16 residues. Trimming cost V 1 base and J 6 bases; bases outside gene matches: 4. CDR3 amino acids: CASSLVSGQGDEKLFF. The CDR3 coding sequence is TGTGCCAGCAGCTTAGTATCGGGACAGGGGGATGAAAAACTGTTTTTT.

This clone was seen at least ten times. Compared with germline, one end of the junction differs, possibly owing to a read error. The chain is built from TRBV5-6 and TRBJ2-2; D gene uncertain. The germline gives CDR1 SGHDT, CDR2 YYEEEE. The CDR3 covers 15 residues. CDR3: CASSTSRISTGELFF. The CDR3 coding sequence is TGTGCCAGCAGCACGTCAAGGATATCCACCGGCGAGCTGTTTTTT.

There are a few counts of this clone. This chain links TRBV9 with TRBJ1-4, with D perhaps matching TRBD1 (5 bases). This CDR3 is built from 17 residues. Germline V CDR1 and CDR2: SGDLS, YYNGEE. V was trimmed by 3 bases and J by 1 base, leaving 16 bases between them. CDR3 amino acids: CASSAGEGKVTNEKLFF. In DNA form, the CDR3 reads TGTGCCAGCAGCGCGGGGGAAGGGAAGGTAACTAATGAAAAACTGTTTTTT. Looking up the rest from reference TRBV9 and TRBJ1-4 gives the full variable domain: DSGVTQTPKHLITATGQRVTLRCSPRSGDLSVYWYQQSLDQGLQFLIQYYNGEERAKGNILERFSAQQFPDLHSELNLSSLELGDSALYFCASSAGEGKVTNEKLFFGSGTQLSVL.

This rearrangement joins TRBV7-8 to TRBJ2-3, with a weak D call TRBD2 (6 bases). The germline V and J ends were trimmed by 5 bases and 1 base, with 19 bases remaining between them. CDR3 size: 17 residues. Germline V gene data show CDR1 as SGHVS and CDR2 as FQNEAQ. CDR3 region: CASSLNTRGGGTDTQYF. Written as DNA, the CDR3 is TGTGCCAGCAGCCTAAACACCCGGGGAGGCGGCACAGATACGCAGTATTTT.

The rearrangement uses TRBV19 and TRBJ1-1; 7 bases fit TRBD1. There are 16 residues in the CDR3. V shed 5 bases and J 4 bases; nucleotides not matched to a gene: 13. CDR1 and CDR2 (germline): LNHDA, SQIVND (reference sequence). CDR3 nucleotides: TGTGCCAGTAGTCTAGGGGGCGAGATGCGCACCACTGAAGCTTTCTTT. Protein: CASSLGGEMRTTEAFF.

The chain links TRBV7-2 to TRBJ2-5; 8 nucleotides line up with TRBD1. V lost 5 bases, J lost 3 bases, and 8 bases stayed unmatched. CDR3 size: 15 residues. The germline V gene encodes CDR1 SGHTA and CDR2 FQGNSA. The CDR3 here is CASSPRTGRKETQYF. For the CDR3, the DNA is TGTGCCAGCAGCCCAAGGACAGGGCGTAAAGAGACCCAGTACTTC.

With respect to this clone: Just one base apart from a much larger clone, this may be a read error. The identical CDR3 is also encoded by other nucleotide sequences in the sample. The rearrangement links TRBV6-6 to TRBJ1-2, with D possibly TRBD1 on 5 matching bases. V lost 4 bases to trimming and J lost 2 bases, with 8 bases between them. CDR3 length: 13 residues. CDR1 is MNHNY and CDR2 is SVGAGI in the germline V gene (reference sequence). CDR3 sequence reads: CASSSTGNYGYTF. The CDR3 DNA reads TGTGCCAGCAGTTCAACAGGAAACTATGGCTACACCTTC.

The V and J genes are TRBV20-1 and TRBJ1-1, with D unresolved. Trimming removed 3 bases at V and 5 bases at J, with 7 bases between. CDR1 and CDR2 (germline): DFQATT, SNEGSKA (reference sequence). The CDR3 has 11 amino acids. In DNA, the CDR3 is TGCAGTGCTAGGCGAACAACTGAAGCTTTCTTT. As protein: CSARRTTEAFF.

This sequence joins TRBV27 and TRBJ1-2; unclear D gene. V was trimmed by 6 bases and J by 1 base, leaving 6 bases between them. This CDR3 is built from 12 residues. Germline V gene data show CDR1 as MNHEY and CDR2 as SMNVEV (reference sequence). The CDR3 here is CASRSLNYGYTF. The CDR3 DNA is TGTGCCAGCAGGTCCCTTAACTATGGCTACACCTTC.

In DNA, the CDR3 is TGTGCCAGCAGCTCAACCGGGACGGGGGGAGGTAAAGCTTTCTTT. This sequence encodes CASSSTGTGGGKAFF. J is TRBJ1-1 and V is TRBV5-4; D is possibly TRBD1 (5 bases). The germline V and J ends were trimmed by 3 bases and 9 bases, with 21 bases remaining between them. The CDR3 contains 15 residues. CDR1 and CDR2 from the germline V gene are SGHNT and YYREEE (reference sequence).

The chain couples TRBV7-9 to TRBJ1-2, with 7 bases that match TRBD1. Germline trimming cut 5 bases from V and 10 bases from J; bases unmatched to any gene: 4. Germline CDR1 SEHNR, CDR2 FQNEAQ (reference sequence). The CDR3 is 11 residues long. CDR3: CASSEGQNYTF. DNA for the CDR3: TGTGCCAGCAGCGAGGGACAGAACTACACCTTC.

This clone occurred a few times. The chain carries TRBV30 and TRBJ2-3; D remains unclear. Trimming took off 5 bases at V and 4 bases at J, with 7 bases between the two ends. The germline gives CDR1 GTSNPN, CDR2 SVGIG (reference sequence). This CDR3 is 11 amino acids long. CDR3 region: CAWSRSDTQYF. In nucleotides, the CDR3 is TGTGCCTGGTCGAGGTCAGATACGCAGTATTTT. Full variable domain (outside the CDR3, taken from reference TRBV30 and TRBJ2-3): SQTIHQWPATLVQPVGSPLSLECTVEGTSNPNLYWYRQAAGRGLQLLFYSVGIGQISSEVPQNLSASRPQDRQFILSSKKLLLSDSGFYLCAWSRSDTQYFGPGTRLTVL.

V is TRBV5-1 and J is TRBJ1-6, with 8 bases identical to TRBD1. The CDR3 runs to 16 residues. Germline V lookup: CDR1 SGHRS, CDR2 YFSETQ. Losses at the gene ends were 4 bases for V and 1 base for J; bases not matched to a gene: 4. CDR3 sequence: CASSSQGASYNSPLHF. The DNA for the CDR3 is TGCGCCAGCAGCAGTCAGGGGGCTTCCTATAATTCACCCCTCCACTTT. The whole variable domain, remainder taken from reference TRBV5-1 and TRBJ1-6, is KAGVTQTPRYLIKTRGQQVTLSCSPISGHRSVSWYQQTPGQGLQFLFEYFSETQRNKGNFPGRFSGRQFSNSRSEMNVSTLELGDSALYLCASSSQGASYNSPLHFGNGTRLTVT.

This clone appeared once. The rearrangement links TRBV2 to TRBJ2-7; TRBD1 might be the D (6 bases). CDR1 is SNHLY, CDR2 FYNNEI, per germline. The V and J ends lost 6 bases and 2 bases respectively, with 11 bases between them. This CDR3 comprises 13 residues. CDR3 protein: CASSPWDTYEQYF. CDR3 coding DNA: TGTGCCAGCAGCCCTTGGGACACCTACGAGCAGTACTTC.

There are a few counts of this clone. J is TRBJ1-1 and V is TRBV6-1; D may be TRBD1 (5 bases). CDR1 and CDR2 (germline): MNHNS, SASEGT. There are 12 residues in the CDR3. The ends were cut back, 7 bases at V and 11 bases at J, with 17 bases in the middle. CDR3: CASNQGDGRAFF. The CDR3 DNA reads TGTGCCAGCAACCAAGGGGACGGACGGGCTTTCTTT.

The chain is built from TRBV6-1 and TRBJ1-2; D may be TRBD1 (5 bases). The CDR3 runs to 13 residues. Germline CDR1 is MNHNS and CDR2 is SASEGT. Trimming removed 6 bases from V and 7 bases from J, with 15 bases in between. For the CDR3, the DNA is TGTGCCAGCAGGACGGGGGGACTCGGTGGCTACACCTTC. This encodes CASRTGGLGGYTF.

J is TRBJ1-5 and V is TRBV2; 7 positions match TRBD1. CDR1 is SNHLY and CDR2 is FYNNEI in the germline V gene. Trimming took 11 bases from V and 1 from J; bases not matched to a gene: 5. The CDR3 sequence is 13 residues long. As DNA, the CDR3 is TGTGCCGGGAGGGGACAGAGCAATCAGCCCCAGCATTTT. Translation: CAGRGQSNQPQHF.

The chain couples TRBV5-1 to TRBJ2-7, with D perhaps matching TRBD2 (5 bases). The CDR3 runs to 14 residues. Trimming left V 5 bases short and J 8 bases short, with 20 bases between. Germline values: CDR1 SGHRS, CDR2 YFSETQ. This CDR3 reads CASRPTEALRQQYF. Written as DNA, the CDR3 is TGCGCCAGCAGGCCGACGGAGGCCTTACGCCAGCAGTACTTC.

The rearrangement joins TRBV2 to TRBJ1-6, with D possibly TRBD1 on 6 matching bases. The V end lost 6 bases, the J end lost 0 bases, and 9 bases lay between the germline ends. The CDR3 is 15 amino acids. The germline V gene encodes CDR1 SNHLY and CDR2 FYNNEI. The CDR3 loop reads CASSGQSSYNSPLHF. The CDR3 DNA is TGTGCCAGCAGCGGACAGAGCTCCTATAATTCACCCCTCCACTTT.

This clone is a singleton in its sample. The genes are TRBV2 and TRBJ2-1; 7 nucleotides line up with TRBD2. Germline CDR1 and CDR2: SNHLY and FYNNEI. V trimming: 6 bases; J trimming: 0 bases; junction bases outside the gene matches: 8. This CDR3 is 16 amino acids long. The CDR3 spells CASSEGWDYSYNEQFF. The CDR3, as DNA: TGTGCCAGCAGCGAGGGTTGGGACTACTCCTACAATGAGCAGTTCTTC.